Detailed here is one TCR beta chain. The data were taken from a study of blood T cells in healthy people across ages. The CDR3 extends over 12 amino acids. Trimming shortened V by 5 bases and J by 5 bases, and 9 bases separated the two germline ends. Germline V gives CDR1 SQVTM, CDR2 ANQGSEA. A second PCR, run for 7 to 11 cycles, used a sample-barcoded 5' primer plus a J-beta primer mix. Each CDR3 protein gets one entry after TCRdb re-called the 5' RACE reads with MiXCR. The repertoire holds approximately 1,000,000 distinct CDR3 sequences, with 35% to 50% as singletons. The clonotype was recovered from a woman aged 55-69 years in good health. Sequences were obtained from blood. The V gene is TRBV29-1, the J gene TRBJ2-2; D gene uncertain. The CDR3 loop is CSVSSWTGELFF. CDR3 nucleotide sequence: TGCAGCGTTTCGTCGTGGACCGGGGAGCTGTTTTTT.